This paragraph covers one TCR beta chain sequence. The antigen remains undetermined. One junction end disagrees with the germline gene, perhaps due to a read error. The sample originates from a study of T cells in localized non-small cell lung cancer. General observations from the study: A median about 62 of the top 100 tumor clones appeared in adjacent lung. Clonality of T cells reached its maximum in uninvolved adjacent lung, surpassing tumor. Analysis by sequencing included only one tumor region, so heterogeneity remains possible. Greater T cell density in blood accompanied longer overall survival.

TCRdb keeps only in-frame clones here, not all; method: immunoSEQ multiplex PCR. Among 61,000 or so clones listed, 75% to 90% were seen once. Per the germline V gene, CDR1 is SGHDN and CDR2 is FVKESK. This CDR3 is 16 amino acids long. The specimen comprised peripheral blood, sampled before any cancer treatment. The chain recombines TRBV14 with TRBJ2-2; no clear D. This receptor was obtained from a woman aged 40-69 years with stage I lung adenocarcinoma. The CDR3 region is CASSPTGRLITRELFF. DNA for the CDR3: TGTGCCAGCAGTCCGACGGGCCGTCTAATCACCAGGGAGCTGTTTTTT.